This T cell receptor beta chain was retrieved from a study of identifying expanded T cells in peripheral blood. Study findings and constraints: Approximately 1.2 clones differed between technical replicates, versus about 15 and 19 over time.

The protocol was immunoSEQ multiplex PCR, while the TCRdb copy is restricted to in-frame clones and leaves out a portion. The data hold fewer than 130,000 clones, with around 89% observed a single time. Concerning this clone itself: Its antigen remains unknown.

There are 11 residues in the CDR3. Germline CDR1 and CDR2: DFQATT and SNEGSKA (reference sequence). The V end was cut by 2 bases, the J end by 12 bases, with 13 bases between. The V gene is TRBV20-1, the J gene TRBJ1-2; D gene uncertain. The sequenced sample consisted of blood. The sequence derives from a person between 18 and 70 years old in good health. The CDR3 DNA is TGCAGTGCTAGACTTGACACTTCCCACACCTTC. Translating it yields CSARLDTSHTF.